Below, 22 T cell receptor beta chains from the same sample are listed, as sequenced in a study of blood T cells in healthy people across ages. Using a J-beta primer mix together with a sample-barcoded 5' primer, a second PCR was run for roughly 6 to 11 cycles. TCRdb re-analysed the 5' RACE reads in MiXCR, keeping a single row per CDR3 protein. The sample contains over 950,000 distinct CDR3 sequences, 35% to 40% of which appear only once. Specimen: blood. The receptors originated from a man between 18 and 35 years old in good health.

V usage is TRBV9 and J usage is TRBJ2-5; D call uncertain. The CDR3 totals 14 residues. Trimming left V 0 bases short and J 11 bases short, with 17 bases between. From germline, CDR1 is SGDLS and CDR2 YYNGEE. The CDR3 sequence is CASSVADSGNEQYF. The CDR3 DNA follows: TGTGCCAGCAGCGTAGCGGATAGTGGCAATGAGCAGTACTTC.

This clonotype was counted between two and nine times. This chain joins TRBV6-1 and TRBJ1-2; D might be TRBD1 (6 bases). The V gene's germline CDR1 is MNHNS and CDR2 SASEGT. There are 13 residues in the CDR3. V lost 5 bases and J 7 bases, leaving 14 bases between the germline ends. CDR3 protein: CASSTYREGGYTF. The CDR3 DNA is TGTGCCAGCAGTACCTACAGGGAGGGTGGCTACACCTTC.

This chain joins TRBV29-1 and TRBJ2-2; no definite D call. Germline CDR1 reads SQVTM; CDR2 reads ANQGSEA. The CDR3 covers 12 residues. V lost 3 bases and J 5 bases, leaving 7 bases between the germline ends. In DNA, the CDR3 is TGCAGCGTTGAGAAGGGAACCGGGGAGCTGTTTTTT. It is translated as CSVEKGTGELFF.

CDR3: CASSSSNRGPDGYTF. Here the CDR3 DNA reads TGTGCCAGCAGCTCATCAAACAGGGGGCCGGATGGCTACACCTTC. The V gene is TRBV7-9, the J gene TRBJ1-2; 9 bases match TRBD1. Germline lookup yields CDR1 SEHNR and CDR2 FQNEAQ (reference sequence). The V gene end was trimmed by 4 bases and the J gene end by 6 bases; junction bases not matched to a gene: 9. The CDR3 totals 15 residues. Combining the CDR3 with reference TRBV7-9 and TRBJ1-2 gives the whole variable domain DTGVSQNPRHKITKRGQNVTFRCDPISEHNRLYWYRQTLGQGPEFLTYFQNEAQLEKSRLLSDRFSAERPKGSFSTLEIQRTEQGDSAMYLCASSSSNRGPDGYTFGSGTRLTVV.

The chain uses TRBV20-1 and TRBJ1-4; TRBD1 aligns across 11 bases. This CDR3 has 18 amino acids. Germline CDR1 DFQATT, CDR2 SNEGSKA (reference sequence). The J segment lost 7 bases and the V segment lost 1 base, leaving 14 bases of the junction unmatched. CDR3 loop: CSARVGPKDRGRCEKLFF. As DNA, the CDR3 is TGCAGTGCTAGAGTCGGCCCTAAGGACAGGGGGCGATGTGAAAAACTGTTTTTT.

The table lists this clonotype with a few counts. The CDR3 loop reads CASMGGTDTQYF. In DNA form, the CDR3 reads TGCGCCAGCATGGGGGGCACAGATACGCAGTATTTT. This chain links TRBV23-1 with TRBJ2-3, with D perhaps assigned TRBD1 or TRBD2 (5 bases each). TRBV23-1 is known as an ORF, though its function is uncertain. The CDR3 totals 12 residues. Deletions cut 7 bases from V and 1 base from J, with 6 bases between.

The V and J genes are TRBV29-1 and TRBJ1-1; 8 bases map to TRBD1. Germline V gene data show CDR1 as SQVTM and CDR2 as ANQGSEA. The CDR3 has 13 amino acids. After removal of 5 bases from V and 0 bases from J, the junction contained 2 bases not matched to a gene. CDR3 in amino acids: CSVRQGLNTEAFF. The DNA of the CDR3 is TGCAGCGTTCGACAGGGGTTGAACACTGAAGCTTTCTTT.

Concerning this clonotype: A much more abundant neighbour one base away suggests this may be a read error. This chain uses TRBV28 with TRBJ2-5; no definite D call. The J call may be mistaken, given a closer DNA end match to TRBJ2-1. This CDR3 has 12 residues. Germline V gene data show CDR1 as MDHEN and CDR2 as SYDVKM. The CDR3 loop is CASSLFEETQFF. In DNA form, the CDR3 reads TGTGCCAGCAGCCTCTTCGAAGAGACCCAGTTCTTC.

This clonotype was counted at least ten times. The chain combines TRBV7-2 with TRBJ2-3; unclear D gene. V lost 2 bases, J lost 1 base, and 13 bases lay in between. This CDR3 has 16 amino acids. From germline, CDR1 is SGHTA and CDR2 FQGNSA. Here the CDR3 DNA reads TGTGCCAGCAGCTTAAGGAGCCTAAGAGGCACAGATACGCAGTATTTT. Translating it yields CASSLRSLRGTDTQYF.

J is TRBJ1-1 and V is TRBV12-3 or TRBV12-4; D not resolved. V was cut by 4 bases and J by 2 bases, with 11 bases left in between. This CDR3 has 14 amino acids. This CDR3 reads CASSWSGGNTEAFF. CDR3 in DNA: TGTGCCAGCAGTTGGAGTGGAGGAAACACTGAAGCTTTCTTT.

This rearrangement joins TRBV4-1 to TRBJ1-1, with TRBD1 as a possible D gene (5 bases). Trimming removed 1 base at V and 4 bases at J, with 16 bases between. The CDR3 consists of 16 residues. Germline V gene lookup returns CDR1 MGHRA and CDR2 YSYEKL. Written as DNA, the CDR3 is TGCGCCAGCAGCCAAGCTTTAGGGGCCTGGGGCACTGAAGCTTTCTTT. This translates into CASSQALGAWGTEAFF.

V usage is TRBV2 and J usage is TRBJ1-2; D is uncertain. From germline, CDR1 is SNHLY and CDR2 FYNNEI. The V end was cut by 4 bases, the J end by 4 bases, with 7 bases between. There are 12 residues in the CDR3. The CDR3 nucleotides read TGTGCCAGCAGTGCTGGCAGCTATGGCTACACCTTC. Its translation is CASSAGSYGYTF.

The gene calls are TRBV28 and TRBJ1-2, with unresolved D. V lost 7 bases and J 0 bases, leaving 6 bases between the germline ends. Germline loops: CDR1 MDHEN, CDR2 SYDVKM. The CDR3 has 12 amino acids. This chain's CDR3 is CASTVSNYGYTF. DNA of the CDR3: TGTGCCAGCACCGTCTCTAACTATGGCTACACCTTC.

Only one count was recorded for this clonotype. V is TRBV6-5 and J is TRBJ1-2; D is uncertain. The germline V gene encodes CDR1 MNHEY and CDR2 SVGAGI. With 2 bases removed from V and 5 bases from J, the gap between germline ends came to 9 bases. This CDR3 is 13 amino acids long. The CDR3 is CASSYRALYGYTF. The DNA for the CDR3 is TGTGCCAGCAGTTACCGGGCCTTGTATGGCTACACCTTC.

The chain is built from TRBV7-2 and TRBJ1-1; D uncertain. The germline CDR1 and CDR2 sequences are SGHTA and FQGNSA. The CDR3 runs to 15 residues. Trimming removed 1 base from V and 6 bases from J, with 15 bases in between. Here the CDR3 reads CASSLENVESAEAFF. The CDR3 nucleotides are TGTGCCAGCAGCTTAGAAAACGTGGAATCGGCTGAAGCTTTCTTT.

V is TRBV4-3 and J is TRBJ2-3; 7 bases agree with TRBD2. Looked up from germline, CDR1 is LGHNA and CDR2 is YSLEER. The ends lost 4 bases at V and 5 bases at J; junction bases unmatched: 9. This CDR3 has 15 residues. DNA of the CDR3: TGCGCCAGCAGCCCAGGGCCGGGGGGTGAAGATACGCAGTATTTT. The encoded protein is CASSPGPGGEDTQYF.

The chain couples TRBV20-1 to TRBJ1-1; D is possibly TRBD1 (5 bases). CDR1 is DFQATT and CDR2 is SNEGSKA in the germline V gene (reference sequence). This CDR3 is 14 amino acids long. Trimming left V 3 bases short and J 4 bases short, with 15 bases between. The CDR3 here is CSASPPGGATEAFF. CDR3 sequence (DNA): TGCAGTGCTAGTCCCCCCGGGGGTGCCACTGAAGCTTTCTTT.

CDR3 in DNA: TGTGCCAGCAGCTTGGAGGCCAGGGGAGATGGCTACACCTTC. This encodes CASSLEARGDGYTF. This chain uses TRBV5-6 with TRBJ1-2, with D perhaps TRBD1 (6 bases). Trimming removed 0 bases at V and 6 bases at J, with 12 bases between. The CDR3 totals 14 residues. The germline V gene has CDR1 SGHDT and CDR2 YYEEEE.

The count of this clonotype is one. This CDR3 is CSARSGRDVFF. In DNA, the CDR3 is TGCAGTGCTAGAAGCGGGCGAGATGTGTTCTTC. The rearrangement joins TRBV20-1 to TRBJ2-1; a weak D match, TRBD2 (6 bases). The CDR3 covers 11 residues. V lost 2 bases and J 15 bases, leaving 14 bases between the germline ends. CDR1 and CDR2 from the germline V gene are DFQATT and SNEGSKA (reference sequence).

The chain has TRBV24-1 and TRBJ2-2; D remains unclear. V lost 5 bases and J lost 1, with 10 bases in between. Germline V gene sequence: CDR1 KGHDR, CDR2 SFDVKD. The CDR3 is made up of 15 amino acids. The CDR3 protein is CATSGGRMNTGELFF. Here the CDR3 DNA reads TGTGCCACCAGTGGCGGACGGATGAACACCGGGGAGCTGTTTTTT.

A note on this clonotype: Sequence at one end of the junction differs from germline and may be a read error. The CDR3 reads CSARESTSGGSSYNERFF. The CDR3 region has the DNA TGCAGTGCTAGAGAGTCGACTAGCGGGGGATCTTCCTACAATGAGCGGTTCTTC. The chain employs TRBV20-1 and TRBJ2-1; 12 bases fit TRBD2. The CDR3 runs to 18 residues. Germline-derived CDR1 and CDR2 are DFQATT and SNEGSKA (reference sequence).

This clonotype was counted at least ten times. This chain joins TRBV3-1 and TRBJ2-3; D gene unclear. The CDR3 extends over 12 amino acids. The V end lost 6 bases, the J end lost 6 bases, and 10 bases lay between the germline ends. CDR1 and CDR2 from the germline V gene are LGHDT and YNNKEL (reference sequence). The CDR3 sequence is CASSPQGDTQYF. CDR3 DNA: TGTGCCAGCAGTCCCCAAGGGGATACGCAGTATTTT.